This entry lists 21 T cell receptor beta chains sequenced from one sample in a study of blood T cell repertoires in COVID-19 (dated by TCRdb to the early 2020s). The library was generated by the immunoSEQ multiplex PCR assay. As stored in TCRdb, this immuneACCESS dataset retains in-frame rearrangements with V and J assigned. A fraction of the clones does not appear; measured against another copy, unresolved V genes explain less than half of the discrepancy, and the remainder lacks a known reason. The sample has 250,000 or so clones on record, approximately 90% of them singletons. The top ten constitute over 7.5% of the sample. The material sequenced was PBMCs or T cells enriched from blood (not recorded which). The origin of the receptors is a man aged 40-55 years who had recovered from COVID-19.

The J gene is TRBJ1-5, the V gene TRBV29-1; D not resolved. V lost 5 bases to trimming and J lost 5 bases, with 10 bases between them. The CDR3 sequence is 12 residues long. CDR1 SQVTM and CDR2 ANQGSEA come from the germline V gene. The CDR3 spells CSVSVRDQPQHF. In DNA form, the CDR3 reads TGCAGCGTTTCAGTACGGGATCAGCCCCAGCATTTT.

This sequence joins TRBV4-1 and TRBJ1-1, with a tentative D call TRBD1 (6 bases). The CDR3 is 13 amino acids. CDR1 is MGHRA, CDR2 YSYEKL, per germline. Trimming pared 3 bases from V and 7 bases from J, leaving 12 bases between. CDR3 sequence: CASSHQGTIEAFF. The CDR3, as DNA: TGCGCCAGCAGCCACCAGGGGACAATTGAAGCTTTCTTT.

The CDR3 sequence is CASSEGTSGGTYEQYF. CDR3 sequence (DNA): TGTGCCAGCAGCGAAGGGACTAGCGGGGGCACCTACGAGCAGTACTTC. The chain recombines TRBV4-2 with TRBJ2-7; 14 bases are a match to TRBD2. The CDR3 has 16 residues. With V trimmed by 5 bases and J by 2 bases, 5 bases remained unmatched. Germline V CDR1 and CDR2: LGHNA, YNFKEQ.

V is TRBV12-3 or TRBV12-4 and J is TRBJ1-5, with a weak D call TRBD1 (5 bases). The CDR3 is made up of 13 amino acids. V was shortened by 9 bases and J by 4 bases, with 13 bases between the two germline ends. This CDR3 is CASGGSSNQPQHF. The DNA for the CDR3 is TGTGCCAGTGGGGGGAGCTCGAATCAGCCCCAGCATTTT.

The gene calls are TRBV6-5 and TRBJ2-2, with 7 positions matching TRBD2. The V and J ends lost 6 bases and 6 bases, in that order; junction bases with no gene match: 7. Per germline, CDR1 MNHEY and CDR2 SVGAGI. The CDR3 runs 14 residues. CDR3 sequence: CASRLERGAGELFF. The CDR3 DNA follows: TGTGCCAGCAGACTAGAGCGGGGAGCCGGGGAGCTGTTTTTT.

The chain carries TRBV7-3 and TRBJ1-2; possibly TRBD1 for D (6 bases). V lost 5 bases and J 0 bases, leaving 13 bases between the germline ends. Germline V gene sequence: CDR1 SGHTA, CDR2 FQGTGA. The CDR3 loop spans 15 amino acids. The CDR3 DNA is TGTGCCAGCAGCCCGGGGACACCCGCTAACTATGGCTACACCTTC. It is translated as CASSPGTPANYGYTF.

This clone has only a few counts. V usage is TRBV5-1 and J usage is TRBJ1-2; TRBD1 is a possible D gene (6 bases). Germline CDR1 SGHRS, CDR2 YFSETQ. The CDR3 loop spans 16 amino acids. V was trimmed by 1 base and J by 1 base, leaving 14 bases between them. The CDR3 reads CASSLSSGAGNYGYTF. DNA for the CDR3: TGCGCCAGCAGCTTGTCCTCAGGGGCAGGTAACTATGGCTACACCTTC.

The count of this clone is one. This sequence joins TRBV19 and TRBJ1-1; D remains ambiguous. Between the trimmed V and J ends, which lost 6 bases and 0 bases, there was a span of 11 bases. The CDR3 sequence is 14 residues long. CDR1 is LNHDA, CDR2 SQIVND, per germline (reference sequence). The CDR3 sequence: CASRVAGMNTEAFF. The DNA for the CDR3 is TGTGCCAGTAGGGTTGCTGGCATGAACACTGAAGCTTTCTTT.

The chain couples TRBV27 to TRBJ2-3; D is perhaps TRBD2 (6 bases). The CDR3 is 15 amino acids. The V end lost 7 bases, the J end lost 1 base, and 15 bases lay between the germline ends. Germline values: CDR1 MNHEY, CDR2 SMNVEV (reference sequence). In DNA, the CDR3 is TGTGCCAGCACCAGACGATCGGGGGGCACAGATACGCAGTATTTT. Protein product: CASTRRSGGTDTQYF.

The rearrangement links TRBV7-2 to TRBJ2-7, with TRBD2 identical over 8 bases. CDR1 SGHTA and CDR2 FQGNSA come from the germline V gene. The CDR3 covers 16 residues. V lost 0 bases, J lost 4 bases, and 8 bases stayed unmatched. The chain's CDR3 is CASSLASTSGVYEQYF. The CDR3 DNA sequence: TGTGCCAGCAGCTTAGCTTCAACTAGCGGTGTGTACGAGCAGTACTTC.

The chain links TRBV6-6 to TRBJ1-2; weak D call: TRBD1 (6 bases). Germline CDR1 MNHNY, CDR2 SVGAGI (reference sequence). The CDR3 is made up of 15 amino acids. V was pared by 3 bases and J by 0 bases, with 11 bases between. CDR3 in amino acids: CASSYSTGANYGYTF. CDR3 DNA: TGTGCCAGCAGTTATTCGACAGGAGCTAACTATGGCTACACCTTC.

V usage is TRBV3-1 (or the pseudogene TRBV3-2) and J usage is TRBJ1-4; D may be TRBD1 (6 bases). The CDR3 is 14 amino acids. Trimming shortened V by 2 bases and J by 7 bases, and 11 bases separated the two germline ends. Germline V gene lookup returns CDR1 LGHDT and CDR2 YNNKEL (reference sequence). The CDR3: CASSQQGTGEKLFF. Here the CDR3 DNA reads TGTGCCAGCAGCCAACAGGGGACGGGTGAAAAACTGTTTTTT.

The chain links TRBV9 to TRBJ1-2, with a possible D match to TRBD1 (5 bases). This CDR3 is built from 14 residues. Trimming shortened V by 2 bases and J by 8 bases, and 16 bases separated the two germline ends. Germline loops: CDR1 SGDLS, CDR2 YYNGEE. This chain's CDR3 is CASSVGGVMEGYTF. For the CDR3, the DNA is TGTGCCAGCAGCGTCGGGGGAGTGATGGAGGGCTACACCTTC. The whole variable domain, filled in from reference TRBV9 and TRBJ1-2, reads DSGVTQTPKHLITATGQRVTLRCSPRSGDLSVYWYQQSLDQGLQFLIQYYNGEERAKGNILERFSAQQFPDLHSELNLSSLELGDSALYFCASSVGGVMEGYTFGSGTRLTVV.

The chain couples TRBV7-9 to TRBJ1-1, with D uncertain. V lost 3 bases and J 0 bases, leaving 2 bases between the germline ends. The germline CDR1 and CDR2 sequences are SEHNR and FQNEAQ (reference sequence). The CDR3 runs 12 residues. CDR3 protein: CASSFVNTEAFF. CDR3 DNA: TGTGCCAGCAGCTTCGTGAACACTGAAGCTTTCTTT.

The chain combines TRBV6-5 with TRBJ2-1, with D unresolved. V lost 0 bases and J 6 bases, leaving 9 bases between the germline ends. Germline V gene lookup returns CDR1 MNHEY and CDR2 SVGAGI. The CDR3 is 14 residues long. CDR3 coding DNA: TGTGCCAGCAGTTACTCGAGGCTGATCAATGAGCAGTTCTTC. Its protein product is CASSYSRLINEQFF.

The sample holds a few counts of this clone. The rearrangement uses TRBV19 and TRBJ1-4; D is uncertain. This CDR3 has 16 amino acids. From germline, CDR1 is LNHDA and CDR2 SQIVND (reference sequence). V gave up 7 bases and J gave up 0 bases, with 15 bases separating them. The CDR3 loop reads CASKAGRYATNEKLFF. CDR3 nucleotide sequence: TGTGCCAGTAAAGCGGGCCGATATGCAACTAATGAAAAACTGTTTTTT. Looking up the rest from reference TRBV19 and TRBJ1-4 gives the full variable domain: DGGITQSPKYLFRKEGQNVTLSCEQNLNHDAMYWYRQDPGQGLRLIYYSQIVNDFQKGDIAEGYSVSREKKESFPLTVTSAQKNPTAFYLCASKAGRYATNEKLFFGSGTQLSVL.

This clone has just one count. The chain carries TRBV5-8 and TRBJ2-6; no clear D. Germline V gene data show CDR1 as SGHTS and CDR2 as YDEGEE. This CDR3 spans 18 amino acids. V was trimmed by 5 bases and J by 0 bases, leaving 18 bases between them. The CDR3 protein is CASRASLVPGSGANVLTF. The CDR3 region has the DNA TGTGCCAGCAGGGCCTCTTTGGTCCCGGGCTCTGGGGCCAACGTCCTGACTTTC.

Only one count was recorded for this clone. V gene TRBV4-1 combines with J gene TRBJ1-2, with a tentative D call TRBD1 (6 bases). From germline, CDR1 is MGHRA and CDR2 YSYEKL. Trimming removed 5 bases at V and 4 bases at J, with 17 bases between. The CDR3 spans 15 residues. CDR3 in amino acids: CASSSQAQGVYGYTF. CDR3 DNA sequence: TGCGCCAGCAGCTCTCAGGCACAGGGCGTCTATGGCTACACCTTC.

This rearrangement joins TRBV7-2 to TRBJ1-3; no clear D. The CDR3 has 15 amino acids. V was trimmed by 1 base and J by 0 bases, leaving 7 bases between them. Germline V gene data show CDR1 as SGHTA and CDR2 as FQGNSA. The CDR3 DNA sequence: TGTGCCAGCAGCTTAGTTCAAGCCTCTGGAAACACCATATATTTT. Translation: CASSLVQASGNTIYF.

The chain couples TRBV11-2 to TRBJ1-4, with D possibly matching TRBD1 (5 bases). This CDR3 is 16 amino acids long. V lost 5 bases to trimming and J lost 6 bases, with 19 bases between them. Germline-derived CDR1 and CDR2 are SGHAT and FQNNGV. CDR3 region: CASSANRPSPYEKLFF. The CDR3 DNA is TGTGCCAGCAGCGCAAACAGGCCCAGCCCTTATGAAAAACTGTTTTTT.

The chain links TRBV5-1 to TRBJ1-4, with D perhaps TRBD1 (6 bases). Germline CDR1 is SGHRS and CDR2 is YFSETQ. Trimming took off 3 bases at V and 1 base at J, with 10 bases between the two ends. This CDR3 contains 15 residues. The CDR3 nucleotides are TGCGCCAGCAGCTCCCTCAGGGGAACTAATGAAAAACTGTTTTTT. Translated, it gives CASSSLRGTNEKLFF.